One sample yielded the 4 T cell receptor beta chains listed below, sequenced in a study of blood T cell repertoires in COVID-19. The method was immunoSEQ multiplex PCR; TCRdb's version includes in-frame clones alone and lacks a portion of them. The table includes approximately 210,000 clones, roughly 76% detected once. Sample: peripheral blood. These receptors originate from a human donor in a cohort sampled during active COVID-19.

A single count supports this clone. The gene calls are TRBV7-9 and TRBJ1-1; D might be TRBD1 (5 bases). The germline gives CDR1 SEHNR, CDR2 FQNEAQ (reference sequence). This CDR3 is built from 14 residues. V lost 2 bases, J lost 5 bases, and 12 bases lay in between. DNA for the CDR3: TGTGCCAGCAGCTTACTTCCGGGGGGAACTGAAGCTTTCTTT. It is translated as CASSLLPGGTEAFF.

The CDR3: CASSLIGTAGANVLTF. Here the CDR3 DNA reads TGTGCCAGCAGCTTAATAGGAACAGCTGGGGCCAACGTCCTGACTTTC. V and J are TRBV7-2 and TRBJ2-6; the D is unclear. Per the germline V gene, CDR1 is SGHTA and CDR2 is FQGNSA. Trimming stripped 2 bases from V and 2 bases from J, with 10 bases between. The length of the CDR3 is 16 residues. Filled out from reference TRBV7-2 and TRBJ2-6, the complete variable domain reads GAGVSQSPSNKVTEKGKDVELRCDPISGHTALYWYRQSLGQGLEFLIYFQGNSAPDKSGLPSDRFSAERTGGSVSTLTIQRTQQEDSAVYLCASSLIGTAGANVLTFGAGSRLTVL.

The table lists this clone with a count of one. The genes are TRBV24-1 and TRBJ2-1; 13 nucleotides agree with TRBD2. The CDR3 totals 17 residues. The germline gives CDR1 KGHDR, CDR2 SFDVKD. The V gene end was trimmed by 3 bases and the J gene end by 5 bases; junction bases not matched to a gene: 6. The CDR3 nucleotides read TGTGCCACCAGTGATGCCACGACTAGCGGGAGGAACAATGAGCAGTTCTTC. Translating gives CATSDATTSGRNNEQFF.

The chain couples TRBV5-1 to TRBJ2-3; TRBD2 agrees at 13 bases. CDR3 length: 17 residues. V shed 4 bases, J shed 3 bases, and the junction held 8 bases outside the gene matches. Per germline, CDR1 SGHRS and CDR2 YFSETQ. CDR3 sequence (DNA): TGCGCCAGCAGCCTCAGGACTAGCGGGAGCGGGACAGATACGCAGTATTTT. Its translation: CASSLRTSGSGTDTQYF.